The 13 T cell receptor beta chains presented below share a single source sample, sequenced in a study of spatial heterogeneity in lung cancer. TCRdb called the 5' RACE reads again in MiXCR, with one record for every CDR3 protein. The sample includes some 21,000 distinct CDR3 sequences, around 4.3% of them seen just once. Time point defined: sample taken at primary tumor resection. The input for sequencing was PBMCs, taken at surgery. The receptor set was obtained from a male donor with early-stage non-small cell lung cancer.

In its sample, this clonotype ranks as medium-sized (0.01 to 0.1%). The V and J genes are TRBV2 and TRBJ2-3, with 10 nucleotides matching TRBD2. J lost 2 bases, V lost 3 bases, and 2 bases had no gene match. The CDR3 has 15 residues. Germline V gene lookup returns CDR1 SNHLY and CDR2 FYNNEI. As DNA, the CDR3 is TGTGCCAGCAGTGAGCTAGCGGGGGACACAGATACGCAGTATTTT. Translating gives CASSELAGDTDTQYF.

This clonotype was counted at least ten times. The CDR3 loop is CASSETGERAEAFF. In DNA, the CDR3 is TGTGCCAGCAGCGAGACAGGGGAGAGGGCTGAAGCTTTCTTT. J is TRBJ1-1 and V is TRBV5-6, with 8 bases that match TRBD1. Trimming at V came to 4 bases and at J to 6 bases, leaving 8 bases not matched to a gene. Germline V gives CDR1 SGHDT, CDR2 YYEEEE. The CDR3 runs to 14 residues.

Ten or more counts support this clonotype. The rearrangement joins TRBV5-1 to TRBJ2-2; D not certain. V was clipped by 3 bases and J by 0 bases, with 9 bases between them. This CDR3 region has 15 residues. CDR1 and CDR2 from the germline V gene are SGHRS and YFSETQ. This CDR3 reads CASSWTAANTGELFF. The CDR3 DNA follows: TGCGCCAGCAGCTGGACGGCCGCGAACACCGGGGAGCTGTTTTTT. Full variable domain (remainder filled in from reference TRBV5-1 and TRBJ2-2): KAGVTQTPRYLIKTRGQQVTLSCSPISGHRSVSWYQQTPGQGLQFLFEYFSETQRNKGNFPGRFSGRQFSNSRSEMNVSTLELGDSALYLCASSWTAANTGELFFGEGSRLTVL.

This clonotype was detected a few times. At one of its ends the junction is not consistent with the germline gene, which may arise from a read error. The chain carries TRBV4-3 and TRBJ1-2, with D unclear. Germline loops: CDR1 LGHNA, CDR2 YSLEER. This CDR3 region has 13 residues. The chain's CDR3 is CVSSQRSSYGYTF. The CDR3 nucleotides are TGCGTCAGCAGCCAACGATCATCTTATGGCTACACCTTC.

This clonotype was seen many times. This chain links TRBV6-5 with TRBJ2-2; 10 bases line up with TRBD1. The germline V gene has CDR1 MNHEY and CDR2 SVGAGI. The length of the CDR3 is 16 residues. The V segment lost 5 bases and the J segment 5 bases; nucleotides outside the gene matches: 8. CDR3 sequence reads: CASSMGQGIWTGELFF. The CDR3 region has the DNA TGTGCCAGCAGTATGGGACAGGGGATCTGGACCGGGGAGCTGTTTTTT.

This clonotype was counted at least ten times. The gene calls are TRBV29-1 and TRBJ1-5, with D perhaps matching TRBD1 (5 bases). The CDR3 runs to 15 residues. Germline V lookup: CDR1 SQVTM, CDR2 ANQGSEA. Trimming left V 6 bases short and J 7 bases short, with 22 bases between. CDR3 amino acids: CSVRDGLLGGQPQHF. The CDR3 region has the DNA TGCAGCGTCCGGGACGGATTACTGGGCGGGCAGCCCCAGCATTTT.

At least ten counts were recorded for this clonotype. The chain is built from TRBV28 and TRBJ1-2, with 9 positions matching TRBD1. V lost 5 bases to trimming and J lost 4 bases; unmatched junction nucleotides: 8. The CDR3 extends over 15 amino acids. Per germline, CDR1 MDHEN and CDR2 SYDVKM. CDR3 in DNA: TGTGCCAGCAGTGCCTACAGGGGGCAAGGCTATGGCTACACCTTC. Translating gives CASSAYRGQGYGYTF.

This clonotype turned up a few times. V and J are TRBV28 and TRBJ1-1; 8 bases are a match to TRBD1. The CDR3 is 14 amino acids. Germline CDR1 is MDHEN and CDR2 is SYDVKM. Germline trimming cut 3 bases from V and 1 base from J; bases unmatched to any gene: 1. The CDR3 sequence: CASSLTGANTEAFF. The CDR3 nucleotides read TGTGCCAGCAGTTTGACAGGGGCGAACACTGAAGCTTTCTTT.

This clonotype ranks as medium-sized. This rearrangement joins TRBV10-2 to TRBJ1-1, with 12 bases matching TRBD1. V lost 5 bases, J lost 5 bases, and 9 bases stayed unmatched. The length of the CDR3 is 16 residues. Germline V CDR1 and CDR2: WSHSY, SAAADI. CDR3 protein: CASSNRDRGPGTEAFF. The CDR3 DNA reads as TGCGCCAGCAGTAACCGGGACAGGGGGCCGGGGACTGAAGCTTTCTTT.

This clonotype showed up many times. This sequence joins TRBV7-2 and TRBJ2-5; D is uncertain. CDR1 and CDR2 (germline): SGHTA, FQGNSA. Trimming shortened V by 6 bases and J by 1 base, and 6 bases separated the two germline ends. This CDR3 comprises 12 residues. The chain's CDR3 is CASRLAQETQYF. DNA for the CDR3: TGTGCCAGCAGACTGGCCCAAGAGACCCAGTACTTC.

By frequency in the sample, this clonotype is medium-sized. V usage is TRBV27 and J usage is TRBJ2-7, with 7 bases aligning to TRBD2. Germline V gives CDR1 MNHEY, CDR2 SMNVEV (reference sequence). This CDR3 has 15 residues. Germline trimming cut 5 bases from V and 3 bases from J; bases unmatched to any gene: 10. The CDR3 nucleotides are TGTGCCAGCAGTAGAACGGGGGGAGAGGACTACGAGCAGTACTTC. Amino acid sequence: CASSRTGGEDYEQYF.

This clonotype was detected a few times. The CDR3 spells CASSSSPTNTGELFF. The CDR3 DNA follows: TGCGCCAGCAGCTCCTCCCCTACGAACACCGGGGAGCTGTTTTTT. The J gene is TRBJ2-2, the V gene TRBV5-1, with D unresolved. V was clipped by 3 bases and J by 0 bases, with 9 bases between them. In germline, CDR1 is SGHRS, CDR2 YFSETQ. The CDR3 contains 15 residues.

In its sample, this clonotype was seen a few times. J is TRBJ1-2 and V is TRBV12-3 or TRBV12-4; D is perhaps TRBD1 (5 bases). The CDR3 is 14 residues long. Trimming left V 8 bases short and J 4 bases short, with 17 bases between. Here the CDR3 reads CASATGTLTYGYTF. CDR3 DNA sequence: TGTGCCAGCGCTACCGGGACCCTGACCTATGGCTACACCTTC.